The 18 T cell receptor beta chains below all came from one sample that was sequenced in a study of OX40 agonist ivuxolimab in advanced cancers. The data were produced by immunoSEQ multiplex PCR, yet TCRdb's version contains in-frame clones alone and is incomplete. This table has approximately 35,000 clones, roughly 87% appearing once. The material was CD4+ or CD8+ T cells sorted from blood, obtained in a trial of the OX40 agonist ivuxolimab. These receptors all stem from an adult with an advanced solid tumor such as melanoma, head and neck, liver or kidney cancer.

The chain's CDR3 is CASSLSSGSNQPQHF. The DNA for the CDR3 is TGTGCCAGCAGTTTATCGTCGGGGTCTAATCAGCCCCAGCATTTT. The rearrangement links TRBV27 to TRBJ1-5; no firm D call. The V gene's germline CDR1 is MNHEY and CDR2 SMNVEV (reference sequence). The CDR3 consists of 15 residues. V was pared by 0 bases and J by 4 bases, with 10 bases between.

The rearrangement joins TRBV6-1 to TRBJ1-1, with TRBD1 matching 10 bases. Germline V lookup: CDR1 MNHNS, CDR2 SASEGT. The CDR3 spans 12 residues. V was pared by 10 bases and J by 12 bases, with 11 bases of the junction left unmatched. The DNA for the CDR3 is TGTGCCACAGGGGAGGGGACAGGGGTTTCTTTCTTT. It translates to CATGEGTGVSFF.

The CDR3 DNA reads as TGTGCCAGCAGCTACAGACAGGGGCGAGGGGAGACCCAGTACTTC. It translates to CASSYRQGRGETQYF. This rearrangement joins TRBV13 to TRBJ2-5; TRBD1 agrees at 8 bases. The CDR3 is made up of 15 amino acids. V dropped 4 bases and J dropped 5; count of bases not matched to a gene: 9. Germline V gene data show CDR1 as PRHDT and CDR2 as FYEKMQ (reference sequence).

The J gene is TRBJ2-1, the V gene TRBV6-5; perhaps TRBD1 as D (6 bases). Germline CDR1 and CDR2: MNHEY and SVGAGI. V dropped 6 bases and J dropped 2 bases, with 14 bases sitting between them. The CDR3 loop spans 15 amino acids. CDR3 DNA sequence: TGTGCCAGCAGATTAGATGGGGGCGCCTACAATGAGCAGTTCTTC. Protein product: CASRLDGGAYNEQFF.

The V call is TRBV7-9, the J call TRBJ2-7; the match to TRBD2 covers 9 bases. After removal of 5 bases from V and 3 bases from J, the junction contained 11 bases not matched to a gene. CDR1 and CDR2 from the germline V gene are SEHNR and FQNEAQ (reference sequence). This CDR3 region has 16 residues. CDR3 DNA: TGTGCCAGCAGCCCCGGATGGGCGGGAGGGTACTACGAGCAGTACTTC. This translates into CASSPGWAGGYYEQYF.

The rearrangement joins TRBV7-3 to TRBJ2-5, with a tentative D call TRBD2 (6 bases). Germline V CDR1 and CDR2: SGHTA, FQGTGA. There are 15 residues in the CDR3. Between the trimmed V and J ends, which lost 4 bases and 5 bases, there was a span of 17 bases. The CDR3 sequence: CASSSIGGAGETQYF. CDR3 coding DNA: TGTGCCAGCAGCTCTATCGGCGGGGCTGGGGAGACCCAGTACTTC.

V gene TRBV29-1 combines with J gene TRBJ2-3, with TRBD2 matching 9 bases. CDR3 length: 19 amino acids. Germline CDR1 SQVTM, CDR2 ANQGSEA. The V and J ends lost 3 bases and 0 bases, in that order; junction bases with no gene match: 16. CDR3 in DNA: TGCAGCGTTGATAAGCACCGACTAGCGGATGGAGGTAGCACAGATACGCAGTATTTT. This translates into CSVDKHRLADGGSTDTQYF.

For the CDR3, the DNA is TGTGCCAGCAGCCTGAGTACCGGGGAGCTGTTTTTT. Its protein is CASSLSTGELFF. The chain is built from TRBV5-4 and TRBJ2-2; D unclear. Germline V gene sequence: CDR1 SGHNT, CDR2 YYREEE (reference sequence). V lost 4 bases, J lost 5 bases, and 6 bases lay in between. There are 12 residues in the CDR3.

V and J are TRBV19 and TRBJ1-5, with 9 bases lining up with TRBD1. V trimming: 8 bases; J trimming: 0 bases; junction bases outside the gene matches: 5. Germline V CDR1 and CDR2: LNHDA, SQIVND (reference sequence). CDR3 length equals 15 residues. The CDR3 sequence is CASGYRGLSNQPQHF. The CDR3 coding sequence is TGTGCCAGTGGTTACAGGGGGCTTAGCAATCAGCCCCAGCATTTT.

CDR3 protein: CASSQERGGYEQYF. The CDR3 DNA is TGTGCCAGCAGCCAAGAGCGGGGCGGATACGAGCAGTACTTC. The V call is TRBV4-2, the J call TRBJ2-7; perhaps TRBD2 as D (6 bases). The V gene lost 0 bases and the J gene lost 4 bases, with 10 bases spanning the gap. The germline V gene encodes CDR1 LGHNA and CDR2 YNFKEQ. The CDR3 consists of 14 residues.

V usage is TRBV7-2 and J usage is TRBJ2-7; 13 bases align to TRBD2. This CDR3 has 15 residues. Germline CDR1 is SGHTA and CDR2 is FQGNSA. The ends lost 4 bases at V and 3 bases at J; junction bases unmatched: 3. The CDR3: CASSSWTSGSYEQYF. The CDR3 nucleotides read TGTGCCAGCAGCTCCTGGACTAGCGGGAGCTACGAGCAGTACTTC. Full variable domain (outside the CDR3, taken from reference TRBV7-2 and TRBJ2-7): GAGVSQSPSNKVTEKGKDVELRCDPISGHTALYWYRQSLGQGLEFLIYFQGNSAPDKSGLPSDRFSAERTGGSVSTLTIQRTQQEDSAVYLCASSSWTSGSYEQYFGPGTRLTVT.

This CDR3 is CASTPTGYNEQFF. DNA for the CDR3: TGTGCCAGCACTCCAACAGGGTACAATGAGCAGTTCTTC. V gene TRBV6-5 combines with J gene TRBJ2-1; weak D call: TRBD1 (6 bases). The CDR3 consists of 13 residues. The V and J ends lost 7 bases and 4 bases respectively, with 11 bases between them. CDR1 and CDR2 from the germline V gene are MNHEY and SVGAGI.

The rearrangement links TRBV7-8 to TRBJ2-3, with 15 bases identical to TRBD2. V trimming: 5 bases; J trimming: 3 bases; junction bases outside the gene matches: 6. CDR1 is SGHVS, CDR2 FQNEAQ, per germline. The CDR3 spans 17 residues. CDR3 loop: CASSDGLAGGFTDTQYF. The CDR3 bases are TGTGCCAGCAGCGATGGACTAGCGGGGGGGTTTACAGATACGCAGTATTTT.

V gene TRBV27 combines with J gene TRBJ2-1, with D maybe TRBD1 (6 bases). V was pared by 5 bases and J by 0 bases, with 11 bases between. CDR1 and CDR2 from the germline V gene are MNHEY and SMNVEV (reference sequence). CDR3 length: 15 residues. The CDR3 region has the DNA TGTGCCAGCAGTCGGGACACGAGCTCCTACAATGAGCAGTTCTTC. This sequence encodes CASSRDTSSYNEQFF.

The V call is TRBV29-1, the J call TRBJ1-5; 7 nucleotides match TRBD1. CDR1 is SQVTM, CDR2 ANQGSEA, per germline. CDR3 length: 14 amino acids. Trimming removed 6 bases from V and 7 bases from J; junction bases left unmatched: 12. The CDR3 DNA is TGCAGCGTCGCCACAGGGGTTCTAGGACAGCCCCAGCATTTT. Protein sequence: CSVATGVLGQPQHF.

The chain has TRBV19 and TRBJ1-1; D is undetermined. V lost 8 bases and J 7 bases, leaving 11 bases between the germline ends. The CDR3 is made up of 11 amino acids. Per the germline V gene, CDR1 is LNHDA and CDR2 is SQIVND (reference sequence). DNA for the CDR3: TGTGCCAGTGTCTGGTCGAGTGAAGCTTTCTTT. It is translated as CASVWSSEAFF.

The CDR3 sequence: CASRNGLAGNNEQFF. As DNA, the CDR3 is TGTGCCAGCAGAAACGGACTAGCGGGCAACAATGAGCAGTTCTTC. This chain connects TRBV27 to TRBJ2-1; 11 bases agree with TRBD2. Per germline, CDR1 MNHEY and CDR2 SMNVEV (reference sequence). CDR3 length equals 15 residues. V trimming: 6 bases; J trimming: 5 bases; junction bases outside the gene matches: 6.

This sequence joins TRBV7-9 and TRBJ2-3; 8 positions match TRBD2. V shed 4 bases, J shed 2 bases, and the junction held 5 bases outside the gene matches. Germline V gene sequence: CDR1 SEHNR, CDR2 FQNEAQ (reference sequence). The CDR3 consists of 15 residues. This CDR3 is CASSSLAGITDTQYF. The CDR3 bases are TGTGCCAGCAGCTCCTTAGCGGGGATCACAGATACGCAGTATTTT.